This note documents a single T cell receptor (beta chain) sequence. Its antigen is as yet unknown. Four subsets defined by CD45RA and CD27 were sorted after CD3, CD4, CD8 and live/dead staining. Both TRBC1 and TRBC2 were covered by a beta constant-region primer of two equimolar oligonucleotides. TCRdb ran MiXCR on the UMI-ligation and nested PCR reads and lists one entry per CDR3 protein. This sample has over 75,000 distinct CDR3 sequences, with 13% found just once. The junction had 10 bases not matched to a gene; V was cut back by 5 bases and J by 0 bases. The CDR3 totals 18 residues. Germline lookup yields CDR1 MNHEY and CDR2 SVGEGT. The data were taken from a study of naive and memory T cell subsets. Study-level results: The power law exponent of TCR abundance differed between naive and memory cells. A clonotype means one alpha or beta sequence, not an alpha/beta pair. Over 85% of naive TCR sequences appeared only once, unlike memory subsets.

Sequenced material: central memory CD4+ T cells from blood. The TCR comes from a human donor in good health. The rearrangement links TRBV6-2 or TRBV6-3 to TRBJ2-3; 11 bases are shared with TRBD2. The CDR3 DNA is TGTGCCAGCAGTAACCCGATCACTAGCGGGGGTAGCACAGATACGCAGTATTTT. This translates into CASSNPITSGGSTDTQYF.